Listed here are 2 T cell receptor beta chains from one sample, sequenced in a study of T cells in Graves' hyperthyroidism and ophthalmopathy (dated by TCRdb to 2018 to 2020). Libraries were built with multiplex PCR. Sequencing relied on an Illumina HiSeq 2000. TCR beta CDR3 regions were amplified from RNA transcripts. A first-round RT-PCR of the TCR CDR3 used the HTBI primer set with the Qiagen OneStep RT-PCR kit. Through fastp at Q25 and MiXCR, TCRdb rebuilt clones from the public reads, retaining in-frame beta chains. One record per CDR3 amino acid sequence lists the most common genes and DNA. The sample table records some 510,000 distinct CDR3 sequences; less than 25% of these occur just once. The ten largest clonotypes hold about a quarter of the sample. The sequenced sample was blood. The receptor source for this set is a man aged 18 to 29 with Graves' hyperthyroidism.

The J gene is TRBJ1-5, the V gene TRBV19, with 8 positions matching TRBD1. Germline V gene lookup returns CDR1 LNHDA and CDR2 SQIVND (reference sequence). V trimming: 5 bases; J trimming: 6 bases; junction bases outside the gene matches: 12. The CDR3 contains 16 residues. CDR3 sequence: CASSLRLDRVGQPQHF. The CDR3 DNA reads as TGTGCCAGTAGTCTACGACTGGACAGGGTAGGTCAGCCCCAGCATTTT. The full variable domain, completed using reference TRBV19 and TRBJ1-5, is DGGITQSPKYLFRKEGQNVTLSCEQNLNHDAMYWYRQDPGQGLRLIYYSQIVNDFQKGDIAEGYSVSREKKESFPLTVTSAQKNPTAFYLCASSLRLDRVGQPQHFGDGTRLSIL.

This rearrangement joins TRBV6-2 or TRBV6-3 to TRBJ2-7, with D unclear. V was pared by 2 bases and J by 2 bases, with 7 bases between. Germline V gene sequence: CDR1 MNHEY, CDR2 SVGEGT. The CDR3 is made up of 13 amino acids. The CDR3 nucleotides read TGTGCCAGCAGTTACGATCTTCCCTACGAGCAGTACTTC. This sequence encodes CASSYDLPYEQYF.